The next 21 T cell receptor beta chains were all read from a single sample in a study of radiotherapy plus CTLA-4 blockade in lung cancer. Using immunoSEQ multiplex PCR, the repertoire was profiled, and TCRdb retains in-frame clones only, with some absent. The sample includes approximately 52,000 clones, roughly three quarters seen only once; the top ten take 6.5% to 10%. Sample: peripheral blood, taken from a patient treated with radiotherapy plus ipilimumab. The receptors here all came from a human donor with non-small cell lung cancer who had a complete response to radiotherapy plus ipilimumab.

This chain joins TRBV7-8 and TRBJ1-6, with D tentatively TRBD1 (5 bases). In germline, CDR1 is SGHVS, CDR2 FQNEAQ. There are 18 residues in the CDR3. V lost 2 bases, J lost 1 base, and 15 bases lay in between. The CDR3 region is CASSLRAGRESYNSPLHF. DNA for the CDR3: TGTGCCAGCAGCTTAAGGGCAGGGAGGGAGTCCTATAATTCACCCCTCCACTTT.

This chain connects TRBV27 to TRBJ2-7; D might be TRBD1 (6 bases). The germline V and J ends were trimmed by 3 bases and 5 bases, with 14 bases remaining between them. The CDR3 is made up of 14 amino acids. Per germline, CDR1 MNHEY and CDR2 SMNVEV (reference sequence). CDR3 in DNA: TGTGCCAGCAGTTTGCTTCAGGGGCGCGACGAGCAGTACGTC. Encoded protein: CASSLLQGRDEQYV.

By share, this clone ranks as medium-sized. V gene TRBV10-1 combines with J gene TRBJ1-3; a weak D match, TRBD1 (6 bases). This CDR3 has 13 amino acids. The ends were cut back, 8 bases at V and 6 bases at J, with 14 bases in the middle. Germline lookup yields CDR1 WNHNN and CDR2 SYGVQD (reference sequence). The CDR3 is CASRDNLENTIYF. CDR3 coding DNA: TGCGCCAGCCGGGACAATCTGGAAAACACCATATATTTT.

This clone was detected once. J is TRBJ2-1 and V is TRBV30, with 7 bases matching TRBD2. The ends lost 3 bases at V and 0 bases at J; junction bases unmatched: 17. This CDR3 spans 19 amino acids. From germline, CDR1 is GTSNPN and CDR2 SVGIG (reference sequence). The CDR3 region has the DNA TGTGCCTGGAGCCCCGGAGTTAGCGGGCGTTTCAGCTCCTACAATGAGCAGTTCTTC. Translating it yields CAWSPGVSGRFSSYNEQFF.

The rearrangement uses TRBV6-6 and TRBJ2-7, with D possibly matching TRBD2 (6 bases). The CDR3 has 14 residues. The V end was cut by 2 bases, the J end by 3 bases, with 11 bases between. Germline V gene data show CDR1 as MNHNY and CDR2 as SVGAGI (reference sequence). The CDR3 nucleotides are TGTGCCAGCAGTTACCTTGCCGGGGGCTACGAGCAGTACTTC. The encoded protein is CASSYLAGGYEQYF.

In this sample, this clone turned up a few times. The chain employs TRBV2 and TRBJ1-4; 9 nucleotides agree with TRBD1. J was trimmed by 8 bases and V by 6 bases; bases with no gene match: 7. Germline-derived CDR1 and CDR2 are SNHLY and FYNNEI. CDR3 size: 14 residues. CDR3 residues: CASRPGQGGEKLFF. CDR3 DNA sequence: TGTGCCAGCAGGCCGGGACAGGGTGGAGAAAAACTGTTTTTT. The variable domain in full, with the rest retrieved from reference TRBV2 and TRBJ1-4, is EPEVTQTPSHQVTQMGQEVILRCVPISNHLYFYWYRQILGQKVEFLVSFYNNEISEKSEIFDDQFSVERPDGSNFTLKIRSTKLEDSAMYFCASRPGQGGEKLFFGSGTQLSVL.

The J gene is TRBJ1-2, the V gene TRBV6-5; no reliable D call. Germline values: CDR1 MNHEY, CDR2 SVGAGI. V lost 5 bases, J lost 8 bases, and 18 bases lay in between. This CDR3 contains 14 residues. In DNA form, the CDR3 reads TGTGCCAGCAGTCGCATTACAGCGGTGGGAGGCTACACCTTC. As protein: CASSRITAVGGYTF.

This clone has only one observation. The rearrangement uses TRBV9 and TRBJ1-2, with D possibly being TRBD1 (5 bases). V shed 0 bases and J shed 8 bases, with 20 bases lying between them. The germline V gene encodes CDR1 SGDLS and CDR2 YYNGEE. This CDR3 spans 16 amino acids. CDR3 amino acids: CASSVANMGDRGGYTF. Here the CDR3 DNA reads TGTGCCAGCAGCGTAGCGAACATGGGGGACCGGGGGGGCTACACCTTC.

This clone was found a few times. V and J are TRBV5-4 and TRBJ2-2; the D gene is possibly TRBD1 (5 bases). The CDR3 runs 16 residues. The germline gives CDR1 SGHNT, CDR2 YYREEE (reference sequence). Between the trimmed V and J ends, which lost 6 bases and 6 bases, there was a span of 21 bases. CDR3 in DNA: TGTGCCAGCACCGCAAGGGGCTCCTTAGGGGCCGGGGAGCTGTTTTTT. Its translation: CASTARGSLGAGELFF.

V usage is TRBV18 and J usage is TRBJ2-7; D is ambiguous. Germline CDR1 reads KGHSH; CDR2 reads LQKENI. Trimming cost V 5 bases and J 2 bases, with 7 bases left between them. The CDR3 has 12 amino acids. Written as DNA, the CDR3 is TGTGCCAGCTCAGACCTAGCCTACGAGCAGTACTTC. It yields the protein CASSDLAYEQYF.

This clone came up a few times. The chain links TRBV2 to TRBJ1-4; TRBD1 matches 9 bases. The CDR3 is 13 residues long. Germline V lookup: CDR1 SNHLY, CDR2 FYNNEI. V shed 7 bases and J 8 bases; nucleotides not matched to a gene: 5. CDR3 protein: CASNRDRVEKLFF. The CDR3 bases are TGTGCCAGCAACCGGGACAGGGTAGAAAAACTGTTTTTT. The full variable domain, in which reference TRBV2 and TRBJ1-4 provide the parts outside the CDR3, is EPEVTQTPSHQVTQMGQEVILRCVPISNHLYFYWYRQILGQKVEFLVSFYNNEISEKSEIFDDQFSVERPDGSNFTLKIRSTKLEDSAMYFCASNRDRVEKLFFGSGTQLSVL.

This clone was observed a single time. This chain joins TRBV7-8 and TRBJ2-7; D is possibly TRBD2 (5 bases). CDR3 length equals 15 residues. V was trimmed by 0 bases and J by 4 bases, leaving 13 bases between them. The germline V gene has CDR1 SGHVS and CDR2 FQNEAQ. CDR3 residues: CASSLAREGPYEQYF. The CDR3 DNA reads TGTGCCAGCAGCTTAGCCCGGGAAGGGCCATACGAGCAGTACTTC.

The rearrangement links TRBV9 to TRBJ1-4; D gene unclear. Germline-derived CDR1 and CDR2 are SGDLS and YYNGEE. V gave up 2 bases and J gave up 0 bases, with 5 bases separating them. The CDR3 has 14 residues. CDR3 bases: TGTGCCAGCAGCGTCTCTGCAACTAATGAAAAACTGTTTTTT. Protein: CASSVSATNEKLFF.

The chain has TRBV19 and TRBJ2-1; perhaps TRBD2 as D (6 bases). This CDR3 spans 15 amino acids. The V end was cut by 6 bases, the J end by 2 bases, with 14 bases between. Germline CDR1 and CDR2: LNHDA and SQIVND (reference sequence). The CDR3 DNA reads as TGTGCCAGTAGACCCACTGGCGGGGCCTACAATGAGCAGTTCTTC. Translated, it gives CASRPTGGAYNEQFF.

This sequence joins TRBV19 and TRBJ1-5, with D possibly being TRBD1 (5 bases). The germline V and J ends were trimmed by 0 bases and 9 bases, with 15 bases remaining between them. Germline CDR1 and CDR2: LNHDA and SQIVND (reference sequence). The length of the CDR3 is 15 residues. The DNA of the CDR3 is TGTGCCAGTAGTATAGAGGGGCCAGGGAGGGGGCCCCAGCATTTT. It translates to CASSIEGPGRGPQHF.

Only a few counts were recorded for this clone. The V call is TRBV15, the J call TRBJ1-2; 7 nucleotides line up with TRBD1. Germline V gene lookup returns CDR1 LNHNV and CDR2 YYDKDF (reference sequence). The V and J ends lost 0 bases and 4 bases, in that order; junction bases with no gene match: 8. This CDR3 comprises 16 residues. This CDR3 reads CATSRDLGQAVYGYTF. The CDR3, as DNA: TGTGCCACCAGCAGAGATCTTGGACAGGCAGTCTATGGCTACACCTTC.

CDR3 DNA sequence: TGTGCCAGCAGCCAAGCCGGTGACTACGAGCAGTACTTC. Translating gives CASSQAGDYEQYF. The chain combines TRBV5-4 with TRBJ2-7; D ambiguous. This CDR3 spans 13 amino acids. In germline, CDR1 is SGHNT, CDR2 YYREEE (reference sequence). The V and J ends lost 4 bases and 3 bases respectively, with 11 bases between them. The complete variable domain, with remaining parts taken from reference TRBV5-4 and TRBJ2-7, reads ETGVTQSPTHLIKTRGQQVTLRCSSQSGHNTVSWYQQALGQGPQFIFQYYREEENGRGNFPPRFSGLQFPNYSSELNVNALELDDSALYLCASSQAGDYEQYFGPGTRLTVT.

The rearrangement links TRBV28 to TRBJ1-1, with 8 positions matching TRBD1. Germline CDR1 and CDR2: MDHEN and SYDVKM. The J segment lost 2 bases and the V segment lost 6 bases, leaving 5 bases of the junction unmatched. The CDR3 spans 14 residues. Here the CDR3 DNA reads TGTGCCAGCAGGGCGGGACAGGCTAACACTGAAGCTTTCTTT. Encoded protein: CASRAGQANTEAFF.

V usage is TRBV5-1 and J usage is TRBJ2-4; TRBD1 matches 8 bases. Germline values: CDR1 SGHRS, CDR2 YFSETQ. Trimming at V came to 4 bases and at J to 5 bases, leaving 5 bases not matched to a gene. The CDR3 is 14 residues long. For the CDR3, the DNA is TGCGCCAGCAGCCCCCCGGGACAGGAAAACATTCAGTACTTC. Protein: CASSPPGQENIQYF.

The rearrangement uses TRBV7-9 and TRBJ2-2, with unresolved D. The V gene lost 1 base and the J gene lost 11 bases, with 8 bases spanning the gap. CDR1 and CDR2 from the germline V gene are SEHNR and FQNEAQ (reference sequence). The CDR3 covers 12 residues. CDR3 protein: CASSLDRRELFF. For the CDR3, the DNA is TGTGCCAGCAGCTTAGATCGGAGAGAGCTGTTTTTT. The full variable domain, rest sourced from reference TRBV7-9 and TRBJ2-2, is DTGVSQNPRHKITKRGQNVTFRCDPISEHNRLYWYRQTLGQGPEFLTYFQNEAQLEKSRLLSDRFSAERPKGSFSTLEIQRTEQGDSAMYLCASSLDRRELFFGEGSRLTVL.

The V and J genes are TRBV9 and TRBJ1-2, with D unresolved. Germline values: CDR1 SGDLS, CDR2 YYNGEE. The CDR3 extends over 14 amino acids. The ends were cut back, 0 bases at V and 3 bases at J, with 9 bases in the middle. Here the CDR3 reads CASSVAQGDYGYTF. In DNA, the CDR3 is TGTGCCAGCAGCGTAGCCCAAGGAGACTATGGCTACACCTTC.